This entry lists 22 T cell receptor beta chains sequenced from one sample in a study of CD8 T cells in Susac syndrome. RNA amounts of 0.5 to 1 ug underwent reverse transcription with random hexamers. Using its own MiXCR run on the immunoSEQ multiplex PCR reads, TCRdb lists one record per CDR3 protein. This sample yields about 150,000 distinct CDR3 sequences, of which approximately 95% are seen a single time; roughly 0.15% belongs to the top ten. The sequenced sample consisted of CD4+ T cells from PBMCs. These receptors all come from a human donor with Susac syndrome.

The chain carries TRBV28 and TRBJ2-5; TRBD2 matches at 10 bases. V lost 3 bases, J lost 6 bases, and 4 bases stayed unmatched. Germline CDR1 and CDR2: MDHEN and SYDVKM. The CDR3 is 14 residues long. The CDR3 nucleotides read TGTGCCAGCAGTTTGAGCGGGGGGGCCCAGACCCAGTACTTC. Translating it yields CASSLSGGAQTQYF. The full variable domain, in which reference TRBV28 and TRBJ2-5 provide the parts outside the CDR3, is DVKVTQSSRYLVKRTGEKVFLECVQDMDHENMFWYRQDPGLGLRLIYFSYDVKMKEKGDIPEGYSVSREKKERFSLILESASTNQTSMYLCASSLSGGAQTQYFGPGTRLLVL.

The J gene is TRBJ2-1, the V gene TRBV29-1; 10 bases match TRBD1. Germline V gene lookup returns CDR1 SQVTM and CDR2 ANQGSEA. V lost 4 bases to trimming and J lost 8 bases; unmatched junction nucleotides: 5. The CDR3 sequence is 13 residues long. The CDR3 bases are TGCAGCGTTGGACAGGGGGCCACACATGAGCAGTTCTTC. Translation gives CSVGQGATHEQFF.

In its sample, this clonotype was seen once. The chain joins TRBV14 to TRBJ2-5, with a weak D call TRBD2 (6 bases). The germline V and J ends were trimmed by 5 bases and 5 bases, with 15 bases remaining between them. The CDR3 sequence is 14 residues long. Germline-derived CDR1 and CDR2 are SGHDN and FVKESK. CDR3 loop: CASSGLSSVETQYF. The DNA of the CDR3 is TGTGCCAGCAGCGGTCTGTCTAGCGTGGAGACCCAGTACTTC.

This chain connects TRBV2 to TRBJ1-5, with D tentatively TRBD1 (5 bases). CDR3 length: 13 residues. Germline V CDR1 and CDR2: SNHLY, FYNNEI. The V and J ends lost 7 bases and 3 bases respectively, with 10 bases between them. CDR3 coding DNA: TGTGCCAGCAAAGTCAGGGACAATCAGCCCCAGCATTTT. Its translation: CASKVRDNQPQHF. The variable domain in full, completed from reference TRBV2 and TRBJ1-5, reads EPEVTQTPSHQVTQMGQEVILRCVPISNHLYFYWYRQILGQKVEFLVSFYNNEISEKSEIFDDQFSVERPDGSNFTLKIRSTKLEDSAMYFCASKVRDNQPQHFGDGTRLSIL.

V and J are TRBV12-3 or TRBV12-4 and TRBJ1-5; 9 bases fit TRBD1. This CDR3 is 14 amino acids long. Unmatched junction bases numbered 4, after V lost 3 bases and J lost 7 bases. This CDR3 reads CASSFSDRGQPQHF. DNA of the CDR3: TGTGCCAGCAGTTTCTCGGACAGGGGACAGCCCCAGCATTTT.

The chain links TRBV5-4 to TRBJ2-3; 7 bases match TRBD2. The CDR3 consists of 15 residues. In germline, CDR1 is SGHNT, CDR2 YYREEE (reference sequence). V dropped 6 bases and J dropped 1; count of bases not matched to a gene: 8. CDR3 in amino acids: CASTTGGGGTDTQYF. The CDR3 DNA reads TGTGCCAGCACCACCGGCGGGGGAGGCACAGATACGCAGTATTTT.

This rearrangement joins TRBV16 to TRBJ2-3, with a possible D match to TRBD1 (6 bases). The CDR3 totals 19 residues. V dropped 3 bases and J dropped 2 bases, with 24 bases sitting between them. In germline, CDR1 is KGHSY, CDR2 FQNENV. The CDR3 DNA is TGTGCCAGCAGCCAGAGAGGGCCCGGACAGCGAACCCTCACAGATACGCAGTATTTT. It specifies CASSQRGPGQRTLTDTQYF.

This chain connects TRBV20-1 to TRBJ1-6, with TRBD1 identical over 8 bases. The CDR3 extends over 13 amino acids. J was trimmed by 14 bases and V by 4 bases; bases with no gene match: 10. Germline V CDR1 and CDR2: DFQATT, SNEGSKA (reference sequence). CDR3 protein: CSAKRTGTQALHF. For the CDR3, the DNA is TGCAGTGCTAAAAGGACAGGGACCCAAGCCCTCCACTTT.

The chain employs TRBV14 and TRBJ2-4; no definite D call. This CDR3 is 14 amino acids long. Germline CDR1 SGHDN, CDR2 FVKESK. The germline V and J ends were trimmed by 4 bases and 7 bases, with 14 bases remaining between them. The CDR3, as DNA: TGTGCCAGCAGCCTGACGTTAAGGGCGAACATTCAGTACTTC. Translation: CASSLTLRANIQYF. Looking up the rest from reference TRBV14 and TRBJ2-4 gives the full variable domain: EAGVTQFPSHSVIEKGQTVTLRCDPISGHDNLYWYRRVMGKEIKFLLHFVKESKQDESGMPNNRFLAERTGGTYSTLKVQPAELEDSGVYFCASSLTLRANIQYFGAGTRLSVL.

This chain connects TRBV5-4 to TRBJ1-1; D may be TRBD1 (5 bases). Germline V gene lookup returns CDR1 SGHNT and CDR2 YYREEE (reference sequence). V dropped 0 bases and J dropped 2 bases, with 11 bases sitting between them. The CDR3 is 15 amino acids. CDR3 in amino acids: CASSLAGVGNTEAFF. In nucleotides, the CDR3 is TGTGCCAGCAGCTTGGCGGGGGTGGGAAACACTGAAGCTTTCTTT.

This clonotype was seen only a few times. The chain combines TRBV2 with TRBJ2-7, with D maybe TRBD2 (5 bases). CDR3 length equals 12 residues. Trimming cost V 6 bases and J 0 bases, with 6 bases left between them. The germline V gene has CDR1 SNHLY and CDR2 FYNNEI. CDR3 DNA sequence: TGTGCCAGCAGCCGGGGCTCCTACGAGCAGTACTTC. Translation: CASSRGSYEQYF.

J is TRBJ2-7 and V is TRBV20-1; D tentatively fits TRBD1 or TRBD2 (6 bases each). The germline V gene has CDR1 DFQATT and CDR2 SNEGSKA (reference sequence). The CDR3 spans 13 residues. Trimming cost V 3 bases and J 3 bases, with 12 bases left between them. The CDR3 here is CSARRGQGYEQYF. The CDR3 coding sequence is TGCAGTGCTAGGCGGGGACAAGGCTACGAGCAGTACTTC.

This chain uses TRBV12-3 or TRBV12-4 with TRBJ2-5; possibly TRBD1 for D (5 bases). V was clipped by 2 bases and J by 4 bases, with 14 bases between them. The CDR3 covers 15 residues. CDR3 loop: CASSLHQGIGETQYF. The CDR3 nucleotides are TGTGCCAGCAGTTTACATCAGGGAATCGGAGAGACCCAGTACTTC.

The rearrangement links TRBV5-1 to TRBJ2-6; D uncertain. The CDR3 length is 17 residues. V lost 3 bases and J 2 bases, leaving 15 bases between the germline ends. From germline, CDR1 is SGHRS and CDR2 YFSETQ. DNA for the CDR3: TGCGCCAGCAGCTCTTCCGGAGTGGTTACTGGGGCCAACGTCCTGACTTTC. This sequence encodes CASSSSGVVTGANVLTF.

This clonotype was recorded once. The chain carries TRBV5-4 and TRBJ1-1; TRBD1 might be the D (5 bases). The ends were cut back, 1 base at V and 6 bases at J, with 16 bases in the middle. Per the germline V gene, CDR1 is SGHNT and CDR2 is YYREEE (reference sequence). There are 15 residues in the CDR3. The CDR3 loop is CASSLRETGQAEAFF. The CDR3 nucleotides are TGTGCCAGCAGCTTGCGGGAAACGGGGCAGGCTGAAGCTTTCTTT.

CDR3 protein: CSVLLVSGGQPQHF. Here the CDR3 DNA reads TGCAGCGTCCTACTAGTCTCCGGAGGGCAGCCCCAGCATTTT. This chain links TRBV29-1 with TRBJ1-5; D is undetermined. Trimming removed 6 bases from V and 7 bases from J, with 19 bases in between. Germline assignment: CDR1 SQVTM and CDR2 ANQGSEA. The CDR3 covers 14 residues. Looking up the rest from reference TRBV29-1 and TRBJ1-5 gives the full variable domain: SAVISQKPSRDICQRGTSLTIQCQVDSQVTMMFWYRQQPGQSLTLIATANQGSEATYESGFVIDKFPISRPNLTFSTLTVSNMSPEDSSIYLCSVLLVSGGQPQHFGDGTRLSIL.

The V gene is TRBV20-1, the J gene TRBJ2-5; tentatively, D is TRBD2 (7 bases). CDR3 length equals 13 residues. Germline V gives CDR1 DFQATT, CDR2 SNEGSKA (reference sequence). Between the trimmed V and J ends, which lost 3 bases and 4 bases, there was a span of 12 bases. DNA of the CDR3: TGCAGTGCTAGCTCGCGGGGGCGAGAGACCCAGTACTTC. It is translated as CSASSRGRETQYF.

This chain uses TRBV20-1 with TRBJ1-1; D is ambiguous. This CDR3 contains 10 residues. The V and J ends lost 7 bases and 5 bases respectively, with 8 bases between them. Germline CDR1 is DFQATT and CDR2 is SNEGSKA (reference sequence). CDR3 region: CSDGFTEAFF. In DNA form, the CDR3 reads TGCAGTGATGGGTTTACTGAAGCTTTCTTT.

The genes are TRBV29-1 and TRBJ2-5; 13 nucleotides line up with TRBD2. The V gene's germline CDR1 is SQVTM and CDR2 ANQGSEA. Trimming took 7 bases from V and 4 from J; bases not matched to a gene: 6. This CDR3 contains 14 residues. The CDR3 DNA follows: TGCAGCGAAACTAGCGGGGGGGCCTCAGAGACCCAGTACTTC. Amino acids: CSETSGGASETQYF.

The chain carries TRBV7-9 and TRBJ2-5; 10 nucleotides agree with TRBD2. The germline V gene encodes CDR1 SEHNR and CDR2 FQNEAQ (reference sequence). The trim removed 5 bases at V and 7 bases at J, leaving 7 bases unmatched. This CDR3 contains 14 residues. CDR3 protein: CASSPSGGAGTQYF. In DNA, the CDR3 is TGTGCCAGCAGCCCGAGCGGGGGGGCTGGGACCCAGTACTTC.

V usage is TRBV5-4 and J usage is TRBJ2-2; the D gene is possibly TRBD1 (5 bases). V was pared by 0 bases and J by 4 bases, with 13 bases between. The CDR3 is made up of 16 amino acids. Germline CDR1 and CDR2: SGHNT and YYREEE (reference sequence). CDR3 region: CASSLGGRSFTGELFF. CDR3 DNA: TGTGCCAGCAGCTTGGGGGGCAGAAGTTTCACCGGGGAGCTGTTTTTT. Complete variable domain (other parts from reference TRBV5-4 and TRBJ2-2): ETGVTQSPTHLIKTRGQQVTLRCSSQSGHNTVSWYQQALGQGPQFIFQYYREEENGRGNFPPRFSGLQFPNYSSELNVNALELDDSALYLCASSLGGRSFTGELFFGEGSRLTVL.

The chain couples TRBV7-9 to TRBJ2-3; D remains unclear. CDR3 length equals 13 residues. Germline values: CDR1 SEHNR, CDR2 FQNEAQ (reference sequence). V was cut by 3 bases and J by 6 bases, with 10 bases left in between. The CDR3 loop is CASSLIQRDTQYF. For the CDR3, the DNA is TGTGCCAGCAGCTTGATACAAAGGGATACGCAGTATTTT.